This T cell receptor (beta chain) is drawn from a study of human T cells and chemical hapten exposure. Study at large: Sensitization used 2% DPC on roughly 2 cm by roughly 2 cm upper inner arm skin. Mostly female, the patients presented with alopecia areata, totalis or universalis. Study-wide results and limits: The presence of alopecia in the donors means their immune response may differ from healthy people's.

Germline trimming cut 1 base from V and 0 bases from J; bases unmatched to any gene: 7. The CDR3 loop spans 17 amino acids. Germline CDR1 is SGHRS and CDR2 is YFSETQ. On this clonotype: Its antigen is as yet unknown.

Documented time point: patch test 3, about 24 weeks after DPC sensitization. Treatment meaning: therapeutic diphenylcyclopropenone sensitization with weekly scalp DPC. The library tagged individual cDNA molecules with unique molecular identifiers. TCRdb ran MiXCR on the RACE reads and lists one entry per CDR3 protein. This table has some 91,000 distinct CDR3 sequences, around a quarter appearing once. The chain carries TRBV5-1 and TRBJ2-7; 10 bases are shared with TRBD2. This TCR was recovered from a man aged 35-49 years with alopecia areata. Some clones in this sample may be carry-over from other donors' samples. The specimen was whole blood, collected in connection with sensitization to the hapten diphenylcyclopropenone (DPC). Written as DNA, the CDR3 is TGCGCCAGCAGCTTGCTCGGGACTAGCGCTAGCTCCTACGAGCAGTACTTC. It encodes CASSLLGTSASSYEQYF.